The rows below give T cell receptor beta chains drawn from one sample of a study of Graves' ophthalmopathy and Graves' hyperthyroidism. MiXCR, run by TCRdb on the multiplex PCR reads, gives a single entry per CDR3 protein. Of 200,000 to 250,000 distinct CDR3 sequences in the sample, around 42% were seen once. The sequencing sample was made of peripheral blood. Receptor source: an adult man with Graves' ophthalmopathy. Both conserved end residues are part of each CDR3.

TRBV29-1	TRBJ2-5	CSVELGRNQETQYF
TRBV2	TRBJ1-3	CASEEGFSGNTIYF
TRBV4-2	TRBJ2-2	CASSQDGRDAGELFF
TRBV9	TRBJ2-2	CASSVGGGASTTGELFF
TRBV12-3/TRBV12-4	TRBJ2-7	CASSFPRGRRQYF
TRBV29-1	TRBJ1-2	CSVEDRAVYGYTF
TRBV29-1	TRBJ1-1	CSQDPPGPYTEAFF
TRBV15	TRBJ2-7	CATSRQREGYSEQYF
TRBV6-1	TRBJ1-5	CASNTLSGNQPQHF
TRBV29-1	TRBJ2-7	CSVLFPGGYYEQYF
TRBV10-3	TRBJ1-2	CASSSADTLNYGYTF
TRBV10-3	TRBJ2-6	CAISATSRPSGANVLTF
TRBV9	TRBJ2-7	CASSVAPAGESYEQYF
TRBV7-9	TRBJ1-2	CASSLSEYRGDYGYTF
TRBV9	TRBJ1-2	CASSFWNRDGYTF
TRBV7-8	TRBJ1-2	CASSPVGGYGYTF
TRBV4-1	TRBJ2-7	CASSRGQGASYEQYF
TRBV5-1	TRBJ2-7	CASSLDTPYEQYF
TRBV29-1	TRBJ1-2	CSVEDIKYGYTF
TRBV2	TRBJ1-5	CASSPTGDQGNQPQHF
TRBV20-1	TRBJ2-7	CSARTNLHYEQYF
TRBV7-8	TRBJ1-5	CASSYTRGRGQPQHF
TRBV20-1	TRBJ1-1	CSARGTGDVSAEAFF
TRBV2	TRBJ2-7	CASRAGTGGYEQYF
TRBV10-3	TRBJ2-5	CASSYFRTGSIVTQYF
TRBV20-1	TRBJ1-1	CSALGAGGLNTEAFF
TRBV7-2	TRBJ2-5	CASSPPSGRYQETQYF
TRBV20-1	TRBJ2-2	CSAYGPTGELFF
TRBV7-2	TRBJ2-5	CASSLQAGGRETQYF
TRBV29-1	TRBJ2-5	CSVDSGQRETQYF
TRBV20-1	TRBJ1-5	CSASIQGLLDQPQHF